The present TCR beta chain was sequenced within a study of shared clonotypes between healthy human individuals. Study results and limitations: Naive subsets tended to show greater estimated richness than memory subsets.

The study separated CD4+ cells into CD45RA+ naive and CD45RA-negative memory subsets. V was shortened by 4 bases and J by 3 bases, with 8 bases between the two germline ends. The CDR3 is 12 residues long. CDR1 and CDR2 from the germline V gene are SGHDT and YYEEEE. Remarks on this clone: Its antigen is undetermined.

Here immunoSEQ multiplex PCR was the method, and the copy in TCRdb shows in-frame clones only, minus some. Of a few million clones in the sample, approximately 94% were seen once. V gene TRBV5-6 combines with J gene TRBJ2-7; a possible D gene is TRBD2 (6 bases). This TCR came from a man between 18 and 29 years old in good health. Sequenced sample: naive CD4+ T cells sorted from blood. Subset meaning: CD45RA+ positively selected. In DNA form, the CDR3 reads TGTGCCAGCAGCCAGGACTACTACGAGCAGTACTTC. The encoded protein is CASSQDYYEQYF.